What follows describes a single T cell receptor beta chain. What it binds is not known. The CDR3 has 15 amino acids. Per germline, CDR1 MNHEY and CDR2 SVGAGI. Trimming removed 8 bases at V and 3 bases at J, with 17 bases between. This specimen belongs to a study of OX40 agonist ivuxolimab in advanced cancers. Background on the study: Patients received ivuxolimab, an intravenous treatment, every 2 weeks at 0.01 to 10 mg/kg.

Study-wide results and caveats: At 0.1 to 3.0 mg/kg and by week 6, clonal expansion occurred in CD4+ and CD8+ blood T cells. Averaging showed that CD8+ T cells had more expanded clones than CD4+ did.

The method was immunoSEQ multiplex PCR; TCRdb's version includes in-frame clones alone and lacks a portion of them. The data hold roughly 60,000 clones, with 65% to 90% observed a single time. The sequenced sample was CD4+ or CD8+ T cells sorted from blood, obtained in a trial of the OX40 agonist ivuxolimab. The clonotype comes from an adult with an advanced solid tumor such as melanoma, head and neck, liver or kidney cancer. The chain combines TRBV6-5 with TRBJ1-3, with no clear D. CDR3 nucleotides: TGTGCCAGCGAACCGACCCGGGCGGGTGGAAACACCATATATTTT. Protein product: CASEPTRAGGNTIYF.